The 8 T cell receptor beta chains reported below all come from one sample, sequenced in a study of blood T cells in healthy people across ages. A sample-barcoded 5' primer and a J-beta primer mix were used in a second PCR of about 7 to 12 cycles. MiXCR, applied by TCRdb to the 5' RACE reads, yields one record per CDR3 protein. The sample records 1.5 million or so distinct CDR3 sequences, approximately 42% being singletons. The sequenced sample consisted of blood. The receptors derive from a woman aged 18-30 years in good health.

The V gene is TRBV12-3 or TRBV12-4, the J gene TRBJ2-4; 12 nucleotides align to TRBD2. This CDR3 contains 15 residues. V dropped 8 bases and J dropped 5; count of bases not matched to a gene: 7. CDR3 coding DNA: TGTGCCAGCGGAACTAGCGGGGGGTCACAAAACATTCAGTACTTC. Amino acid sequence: CASGTSGGSQNIQYF.

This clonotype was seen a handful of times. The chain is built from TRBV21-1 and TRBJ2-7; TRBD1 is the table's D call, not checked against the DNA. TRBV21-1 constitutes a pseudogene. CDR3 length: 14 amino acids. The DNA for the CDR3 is TGTGCCAGCGATAGGGACAGGGGTTTTCACGAGCAGTACTTC. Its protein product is CASDRDRGFHEQYF.

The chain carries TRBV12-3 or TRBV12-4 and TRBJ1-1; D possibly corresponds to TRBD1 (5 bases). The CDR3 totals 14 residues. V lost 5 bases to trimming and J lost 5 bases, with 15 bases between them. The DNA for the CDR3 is TGTGCCAGCAGTCAGGGCAGATGGGGAACTGAAGCTTTCTTT. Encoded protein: CASSQGRWGTEAFF.

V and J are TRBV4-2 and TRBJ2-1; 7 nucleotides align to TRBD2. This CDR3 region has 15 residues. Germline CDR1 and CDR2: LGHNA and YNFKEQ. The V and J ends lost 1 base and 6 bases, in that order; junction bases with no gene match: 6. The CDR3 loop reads CASSQGAGASNEQFF. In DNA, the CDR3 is TGTGCCAGCAGCCAAGGGGCGGGAGCGAGCAATGAGCAGTTCTTC.

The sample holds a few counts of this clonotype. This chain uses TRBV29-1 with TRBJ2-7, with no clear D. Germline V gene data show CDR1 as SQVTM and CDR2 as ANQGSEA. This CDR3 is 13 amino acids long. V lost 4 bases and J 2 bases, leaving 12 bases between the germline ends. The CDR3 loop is CSVGVIGAYEQYF. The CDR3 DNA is TGCAGCGTTGGAGTAATCGGCGCCTACGAGCAGTACTTC.

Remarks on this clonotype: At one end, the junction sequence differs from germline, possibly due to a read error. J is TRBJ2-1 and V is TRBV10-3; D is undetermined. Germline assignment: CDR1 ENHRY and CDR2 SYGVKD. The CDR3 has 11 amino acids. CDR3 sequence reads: CAICELFEQFF. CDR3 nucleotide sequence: TGTGCCATCTGTGAGTTGTTTGAGCAGTTCTTC.

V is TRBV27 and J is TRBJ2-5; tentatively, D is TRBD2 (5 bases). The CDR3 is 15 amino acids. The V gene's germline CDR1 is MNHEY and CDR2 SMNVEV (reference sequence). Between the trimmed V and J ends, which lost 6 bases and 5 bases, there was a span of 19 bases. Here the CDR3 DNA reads TGTGCCAGCAGCAAAACTACGGGATTGGGGGAGACCCAGTACTTC. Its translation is CASSKTTGLGETQYF.

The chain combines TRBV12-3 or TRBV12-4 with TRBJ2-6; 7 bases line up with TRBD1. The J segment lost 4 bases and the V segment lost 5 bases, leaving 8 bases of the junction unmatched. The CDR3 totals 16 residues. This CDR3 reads CASSPPTGAGANVLTF. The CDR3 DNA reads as TGTGCCAGCAGTCCTCCAACAGGGGCCGGGGCCAACGTCCTGACTTTC.